A selection of T cell receptor beta chains follows, all from one sample in a study of blood T cells in healthy people across ages. TCRdb reprocessed the 5' RACE reads with MiXCR, giving one entry per CDR3 protein. The table includes 950,000 to 1,200,000 distinct CDR3 sequences, roughly two fifths detected once. The specimen sequenced was blood. These receptors all stem from a man in his late teens or twenties in good health. Both conserved end residues are part of each CDR3. A D gene is named only where the DNA matches it firmly. Clone sizes are given selectively: once, few, many, or a class where the clone is expanded.

v_call	j_call	clone_size	d_call	cdr3_aa	cdr3_nt
TRBV4-3	TRBJ1-5	many	NA	CASSQDRGYNQPQHF	TGCGCCAGCAGCCAAGACAGGGGCTACAATCAGCCCCAGCATTTT
TRBV12-3/TRBV12-4	TRBJ1-1	NA	NA	CASSPNLRGFNTEAFF	TGTGCCAGCAGCCCAAACCTCAGGGGATTCAACACTGAAGCTTTCTTT
TRBV7-2	TRBJ2-5	many	NA	CASSLGLLETQYF	TGTGCCAGCAGCTTAGGTCTGTTGGAGACCCAGTACTTC
TRBV6-1	TRBJ2-1	few	TRBD2	CASRASGGEQFF	TGTGCCAGCAGAGCGTCGGGAGGTGAGCAGTTCTTC
TRBV6-6	TRBJ2-1	NA	TRBD2	CASSTGTSGGRGEQFF	TGTGCCAGCAGTACCGGAACTAGCGGGGGTCGAGGTGAGCAGTTCTTC
TRBV7-9	TRBJ2-1	NA	NA	CASSLGDQDNEQFF	TGTGCCAGCAGCTTAGGGGACCAAGACAATGAGCAGTTCTTC
TRBV27	TRBJ1-5	NA	NA	CASSLFAGSHQPQHF	TGTGCCAGCAGTTTATTCGCCGGCAGCCATCAGCCCCAGCATTTT
TRBV4-2	TRBJ1-1	NA	NA	CASSQDEGEALNTEAFF	TGTGCCAGCAGCCAAGATGAGGGGGAGGCATTGAACACTGAAGCTTTCTTT
TRBV6-5	TRBJ2-3	NA	NA	CASSLDRITQYF	TGTGCCAGCAGCCTCGACAGGATTACGCAGTATTTT
TRBV5-1	TRBJ2-7	NA	NA	CASSPVLNSYEQYF	TGCGCCAGCAGCCCCGTCTTGAACTCCTACGAGCAGTACTTC
TRBV5-1	TRBJ2-3	NA	TRBD1	CASSKDRAPSTDTQYF	TGCGCCAGCAGCAAAGACAGGGCACCGAGCACAGATACGCAGTATTTT
TRBV11-2	TRBJ1-2	NA	NA	CASTQRGSSNYGYTF	TGTGCCAGCACCCAACGGGGCAGTTCTAACTATGGCTACACCTTC
TRBV20-1	TRBJ1-4	NA	TRBD1	CSANRGPANEKLFF	TGCAGTGCTAACAGGGGGCCAGCTAATGAAAAACTGTTTTTT
TRBV25-1	TRBJ1-2	NA	NA	CASSEGPYGYTF	TGTGCCAGCAGTGAGGGACCCTATGGCTACACCTTC